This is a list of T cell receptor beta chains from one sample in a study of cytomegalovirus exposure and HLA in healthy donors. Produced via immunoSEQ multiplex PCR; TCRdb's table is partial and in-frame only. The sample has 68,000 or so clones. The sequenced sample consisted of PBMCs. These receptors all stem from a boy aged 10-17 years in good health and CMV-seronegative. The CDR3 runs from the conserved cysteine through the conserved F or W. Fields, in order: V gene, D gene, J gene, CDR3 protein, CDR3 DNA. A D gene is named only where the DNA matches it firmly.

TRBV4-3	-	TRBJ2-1	CASSSRRTGPNEQFF	TGCGCCAGCAGCTCCCGACGGACTGGGCCTAATGAGCAGTTCTTC
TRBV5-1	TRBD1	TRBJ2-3	CASSRGTAPSTDTQYF	TGCGCCAGCAGCCGTGGGACAGCCCCTAGCACAGATACGCAGTATTTT
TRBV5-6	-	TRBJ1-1	CASSSNRQQLNTEAFF	TGTGCCAGCAGCTCTAATCGACAGCAATTGAACACTGAAGCTTTCTTT
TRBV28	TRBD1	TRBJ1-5	CASSFQGGQPQHF	TGTGCCAGCAGTTTTCAGGGGGGACAGCCCCAGCATTTT
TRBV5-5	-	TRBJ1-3	CASSLFIGLTGEGSGNTIYF	TGTGCCAGCAGCTTATTCATCGGGTTGACAGGCGAAGGCTCTGGAAACACCATATATTTT
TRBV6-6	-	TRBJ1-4	CASWTWGRDEKLFF	TGTGCCAGCTGGACATGGGGTAGGGATGAAAAACTGTTTTTT
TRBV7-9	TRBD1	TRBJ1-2	CASSSTGAYGYTF	TGTGCCAGCAGCTCGACAGGGGCCTATGGCTACACCTTC
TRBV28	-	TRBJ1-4	CASSFGGSSNEKLFF	TGTGCCAGCAGTTTCGGTGGGAGTTCTAATGAAAAACTGTTTTTT
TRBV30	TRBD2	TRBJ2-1	CAWSGRLAGGGEQFF	TGTGCCTGGAGTGGACGACTAGCGGGAGGGGGTGAGCAGTTCTTC
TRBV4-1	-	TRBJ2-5	CASSQEAQRKTQYF	TGCGCCAGCAGCCAAGAGGCACAGAGAAAGACCCAGTACTTC
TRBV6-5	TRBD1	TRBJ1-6	CASSLQGASNSPLHF	TGTGCCAGCAGCCTACAGGGGGCCTCGAATTCACCCCTCCACTTT
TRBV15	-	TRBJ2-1	CATSRVRQGTYNEQFF	TGTGCCACCAGCAGAGTACGGCAGGGAACCTACAATGAGCAGTTCTTC
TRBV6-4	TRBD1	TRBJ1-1	CASSPSVGGGISEAFF	TGTGCCAGCAGCCCCTCAGTAGGAGGGGGCATATCGGAAGCTTTCTTT
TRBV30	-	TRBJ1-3	CAWDRQANSGNTIYF	TGTGCCTGGGATCGACAGGCCAACTCTGGAAACACCATATATTTT
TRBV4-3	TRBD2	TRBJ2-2	CASSQNLAGAGGELFF	TGCGCCAGCAGCCAAAATTTAGCGGGAGCGGGCGGGGAGCTGTTTTTT
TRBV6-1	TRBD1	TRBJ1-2	CASSDRTGIGYTF	TGTGCCAGCAGTGACAGGACAGGGATAGGCTACACCTTC
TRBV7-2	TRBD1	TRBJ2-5	CASSLEGSRTGGTQYF	TGTGCCAGCAGCTTAGAGGGGAGCCGGACAGGGGGGACCCAGTACTTC
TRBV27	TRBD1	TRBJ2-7	CATGTGGYEQYF	TGTGCCACCGGGACAGGGGGCTACGAGCAGTACTTC
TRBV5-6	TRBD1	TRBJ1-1	CASSALTGAWSTEAFF	TGTGCCAGCAGCGCACTGACAGGGGCATGGAGCACTGAAGCTTTCTTT
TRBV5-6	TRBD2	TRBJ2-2	CASTWTSGDTGELFF	TGTGCCAGCACCTGGACTAGCGGAGACACCGGGGAGCTGTTTTTT
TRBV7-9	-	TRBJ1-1	CASSSYRDMNTEAFF	TGTGCCAGCAGCTCCTACAGGGACATGAACACTGAAGCTTTCTTT
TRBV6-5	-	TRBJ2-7	CASGLGDYEQYF	TGTGCCAGTGGGTTGGGCGACTACGAGCAGTACTTC
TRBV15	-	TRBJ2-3	CATSSEGADTQYF	TGTGCCACCAGCTCGGAGGGAGCGGATACGCAGTATTTT
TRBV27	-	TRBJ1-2	CASSFAPGNYGYTF	TGTGCCAGCAGTTTCGCTCCGGGGAACTATGGCTACACCTTC
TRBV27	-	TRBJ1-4	CASSSQAPGEKLFF	TGTGCCAGCAGTTCCCAGGCCCCGGGGGAAAAACTGTTTTTT
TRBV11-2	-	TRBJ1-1	CASSPGNRVEAFF	TGTGCCAGCAGCCCCGGCAACAGGGTTGAAGCTTTCTTT
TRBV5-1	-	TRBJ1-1	CASSLTGMNTEAFF	TGCGCCAGCAGCTTGACAGGCATGAACACTGAAGCTTTCTTT
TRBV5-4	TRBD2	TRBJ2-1	CASSLTGGGEREQFF	TGTGCCAGCAGCTTAACGGGAGGGGGTGAAAGAGAGCAGTTCTTC
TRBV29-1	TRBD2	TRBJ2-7	CSGHGTSGEQYF	TGCAGCGGCCACGGGACTAGCGGCGAGCAGTACTTC
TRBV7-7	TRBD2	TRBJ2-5	CASSSNFREAQYF	TGTGCCAGCAGCTCGAACTTCCGGGAGGCCCAGTACTTC
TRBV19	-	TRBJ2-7	CASSTPGTNEQYF	TGTGCCAGTAGTACCCCCGGGACAAACGAGCAGTACTTC
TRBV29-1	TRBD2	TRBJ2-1	CSVGGLAGGLGEQFF	TGCAGCGTGGGTGGACTAGCGGGAGGATTGGGTGAGCAGTTCTTC
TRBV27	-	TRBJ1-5	CASSRSTGVPQHF	TGTGCCAGCAGTCGATCTACCGGGGTGCCCCAGCATTTT
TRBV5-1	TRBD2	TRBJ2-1	CASSRSGGAGNEQFF	TGCGCCAGCAGCCGTAGCGGGGGGGCTGGCAATGAGCAGTTCTTC
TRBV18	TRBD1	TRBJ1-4	CASSPPGTGVEKLFF	TGTGCCAGCTCACCACCAGGGACAGGGGTTGAAAAACTGTTTTTT
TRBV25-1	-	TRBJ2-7	CASSRQVFSGLPSYEQYF	TGTGCCAGCAGTAGACAAGTCTTCTCTGGCCTGCCCTCCTACGAGCAGTACTTC
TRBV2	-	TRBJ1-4	CASNPMTTGFAEKLFF	TGTGCCAGCAATCCGATGACTACAGGGTTTGCTGAAAAACTGTTTTTT
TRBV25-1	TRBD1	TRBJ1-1	CASSEPQDRKAFF	TGTGCCAGCAGTGAACCACAGGACAGGAAAGCTTTCTTT
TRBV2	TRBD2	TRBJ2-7	CASSEGLAGEYEQYF	TGTGCCAGCAGTGAAGGTCTAGCGGGAGAGTACGAGCAGTACTTC
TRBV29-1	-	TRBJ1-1	CSVGVGGMNTEAFF	TGCAGCGTTGGCGTGGGAGGAATGAACACTGAAGCTTTCTTT
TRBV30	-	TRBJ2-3	CAWSVHADTQYF	TGTGCCTGGAGTGTACACGCAGATACGCAGTATTTT
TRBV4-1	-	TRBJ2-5	CASSPGNQETQYF	TGCGCCAGCAGCCCAGGAAACCAAGAGACCCAGTACTTC